Shown below are 24 T cell receptor beta chains from a single sample sequenced in a study of long-term antiretroviral therapy in people with HIV. Run at survey level, the immunoSEQ assay was version v3.0. The assay was immunoSEQ multiplex PCR, and TCRdb's table has in-frame clones only and misses some. The repertoire includes 25,000 to 30,000 clones, over 75% of them detected once, and 5.5% to 6% sits in the top ten. Sequences were derived from unsorted PBMCs, sampled 1.1 years before starting antiretroviral therapy. The receptors originated from a woman aged 25-40 years with HIV.

This chain links TRBV30 with TRBJ2-1; TRBD1 matches 11 bases. CDR1 and CDR2 (germline): GTSNPN, SVGIG (reference sequence). The ends lost 2 bases at V and 10 bases at J; junction bases unmatched: 7. There are 14 residues in the CDR3. CDR3 region: CAWSLGQGAREQFF. CDR3 bases: TGTGCCTGGAGTCTAGGACAGGGGGCTCGGGAGCAGTTCTTC.

This chain uses TRBV5-8 with TRBJ1-1, with TRBD1 identical over 9 bases. The CDR3 loop spans 14 amino acids. Germline CDR1 is SGHTS and CDR2 is YDEGEE. V trimming: 2 bases; J trimming: 6 bases; junction bases outside the gene matches: 5. DNA for the CDR3: TGTGCCAGCAGCTTAGGACAGGGGAGGGCTGAAGCTTTCTTT. It encodes CASSLGQGRAEAFF.

The chain combines TRBV9 with TRBJ2-1; a possible D gene is TRBD2 (6 bases). CDR1 SGDLS and CDR2 YYNGEE come from the germline V gene. CDR3 length: 12 amino acids. Trimming removed 9 bases from V and 6 bases from J, with 13 bases in between. The CDR3 nucleotides read TGTGCCACCCTTAGCGGAGGCAATGAGCAGTTCTTC. This codes for CATLSGGNEQFF. Combining the CDR3 with reference TRBV9 and TRBJ2-1 gives the whole variable domain DSGVTQTPKHLITATGQRVTLRCSPRSGDLSVYWYQQSLDQGLQFLIQYYNGEERAKGNILERFSAQQFPDLHSELNLSSLELGDSALYFCATLSGGNEQFFGPGTRLTVL.

The chain couples TRBV25-1 to TRBJ1-2; maybe TRBD1 (5 bases). The germline V gene encodes CDR1 MGHDK and CDR2 SYGVNS. The CDR3 runs 16 residues. V lost 5 bases, J lost 5 bases, and 21 bases lay in between. DNA for the CDR3: TGTGCCAGCAGTCCGGCCAGGGCGCAGAGGTCGTATGGCTACACCTTC. It is translated as CASSPARAQRSYGYTF.

The J gene is TRBJ2-7, the V gene TRBV18; 8 bases fit TRBD1. The CDR3 has 14 residues. Germline V CDR1 and CDR2: KGHSH, LQKENI. The V gene end was trimmed by 4 bases and the J gene end by 2 bases; junction bases not matched to a gene: 4. The chain's CDR3 is CASSRTQGAYEQYF. As DNA, the CDR3 is TGTGCCAGCTCACGCACACAGGGGGCCTACGAGCAGTACTTC.

The chain recombines TRBV5-1 with TRBJ2-2; D gene ambiguous. V lost 0 bases, J lost 6 bases, and 9 bases lay in between. The CDR3 is 14 residues long. Germline V gene data show CDR1 as SGHRS and CDR2 as YFSETQ. The CDR3 loop is CASSLGREAGELFF. The CDR3 coding sequence is TGCGCCAGCAGCTTGGGGCGTGAGGCCGGGGAGCTGTTTTTT.

The chain joins TRBV5-1 to TRBJ1-2; no definite D call. V was clipped by 5 bases and J by 0 bases, with 14 bases between them. Germline loops: CDR1 SGHRS, CDR2 YFSETQ. CDR3 length: 15 amino acids. CDR3 sequence reads: CASSTGSITNYGYTF. The CDR3 nucleotides are TGCGCCAGCAGTACCGGCAGTATTACTAACTATGGCTACACCTTC.

The chain combines TRBV5-4 with TRBJ1-1, with 11 bases aligning to TRBD1. Trimming at V came to 3 bases and at J to 7 bases, leaving 2 bases not matched to a gene. The CDR3 runs 13 residues. The germline V gene has CDR1 SGHNT and CDR2 YYREEE (reference sequence). The chain's CDR3 is CASSWDRGVEAFF. CDR3 sequence (DNA): TGTGCCAGCAGCTGGGACAGGGGGGTTGAAGCTTTCTTT.

J is TRBJ1-1 and V is TRBV30, with D maybe TRBD1 (5 bases). The V gene's germline CDR1 is GTSNPN and CDR2 SVGIG (reference sequence). The length of the CDR3 is 14 residues. Trimming shortened V by 6 bases and J by 5 bases, and 19 bases separated the two germline ends. The chain's CDR3 is CACLLSYEGTEAFF. CDR3 nucleotides: TGTGCCTGCCTACTCTCTTATGAGGGGACTGAAGCTTTCTTT.

This sequence joins TRBV21-1 and TRBJ2-7; the table's D call, TRBD1, was not checked against the DNA. TRBV21-1 is designated a pseudogene. This CDR3 spans 12 amino acids. In DNA, the CDR3 is TGTGCCAGCAGCGGGACAGACTACGAGCAGTACTTC. Encoded protein: CASSGTDYEQYF.

This clone has a single count. This chain links TRBV5-1 with TRBJ2-5, with a weak D call TRBD2 (6 bases). V was trimmed by 3 bases and J by 1 base, leaving 7 bases between them. From germline, CDR1 is SGHRS and CDR2 YFSETQ. CDR3 size: 13 residues. The CDR3 reads CASSSGLQETQYF. As DNA, the CDR3 is TGCGCCAGCAGCTCGGGACTCCAAGAGACCCAGTACTTC.

This chain uses TRBV5-6 with TRBJ2-7, with TRBD2 as a possible D gene (5 bases). The CDR3 is made up of 14 amino acids. Trimming pared 1 base from V and 5 bases from J, leaving 13 bases between. Germline CDR1 reads SGHDT; CDR2 reads YYEEEE. The CDR3 nucleotides read TGTGCCAGCAGCTTGCTAGGGAGTCTCCACGAGCAGTACTTC. Protein sequence: CASSLLGSLHEQYF.

This chain joins TRBV5-6 and TRBJ2-1, with D hard to call. Germline V gives CDR1 SGHDT, CDR2 YYEEEE. This CDR3 is built from 11 residues. The ends were cut back, 3 bases at V and 4 bases at J, with 2 bases in the middle. The CDR3 reads CASSSYNEQFF. CDR3 DNA: TGTGCCAGCAGCTCTTACAATGAGCAGTTCTTC.

This chain joins TRBV10-2 and TRBJ2-3; 8 nucleotides match TRBD2. The CDR3 is 14 amino acids. Germline V gives CDR1 WSHSY, CDR2 SAAADI. V was pared by 7 bases and J by 4 bases, with 7 bases of the junction left unmatched. The CDR3 DNA sequence: TGCGCCAGCACTAGCGGGCTAGGGGCAGATACGCAGTATTTT. The encoded protein is CASTSGLGADTQYF.

The chain joins TRBV11-2 to TRBJ1-1, with D possibly matching TRBD1 (5 bases). Trimming cost V 3 bases and J 6 bases, with 14 bases left between them. Germline V CDR1 and CDR2: SGHAT, FQNNGV. CDR3 length equals 14 residues. CDR3 DNA sequence: TGTGCCAGCAGCTTTGGAAAGGCGGGGGCTGAAGCTTTCTTT. Its protein is CASSFGKAGAEAFF.

This chain links TRBV7-2 with TRBJ2-7; D is unclear. This CDR3 region has 13 residues. Germline-derived CDR1 and CDR2 are SGHTA and FQGNSA. The germline V and J ends were trimmed by 1 base and 7 bases, with 11 bases remaining between them. In DNA, the CDR3 is TGTGCCAGCAGCTTAGATCTAGTCCGAGAGCAGTACTTC. As protein: CASSLDLVREQYF.

The chain employs TRBV6-1 and TRBJ1-1, with D possibly matching TRBD1 (5 bases). Germline V CDR1 and CDR2: MNHNS, SASEGT. Trimming stripped 6 bases from V and 1 base from J, with 9 bases between. This CDR3 region has 13 residues. CDR3 bases: TGTGCCAGCAGAAACGACAGGAACACTGAAGCTTTCTTT. This gives the protein CASRNDRNTEAFF.

This chain links TRBV12-5 with TRBJ1-1; weak D call: TRBD1 (6 bases). Trimming took off 0 bases at V and 3 bases at J, with 11 bases between the two ends. The CDR3 consists of 15 residues. Germline-derived CDR1 and CDR2 are LGHNT and FRNRAP. CDR3 in DNA: TGTGCTAGTGGTTTGGTAGTTTCAGGGGACACTGAAGCTTTCTTT. Protein product: CASGLVVSGDTEAFF.

The chain couples TRBV29-1 to TRBJ1-1, with D perhaps TRBD1 (6 bases). Germline CDR1 reads SQVTM; CDR2 reads ANQGSEA. The length of the CDR3 is 12 residues. Trimming shortened V by 6 bases and J by 1 base, and 9 bases separated the two germline ends. The CDR3 reads CSVSRGNTEAFF. Here the CDR3 DNA reads TGCAGCGTGAGCAGGGGGAACACTGAAGCTTTCTTT.

CDR3 region: CASSLSVDTSYEQYF. CDR3 DNA sequence: TGTGCCAGCAGCTTATCGGTGGATACTTCCTACGAGCAGTACTTC. This rearrangement joins TRBV7-6 to TRBJ2-7, with D unclear. The germline V gene has CDR1 SGHVS and CDR2 FNYEAQ. CDR3 length: 15 amino acids. V was pared by 2 bases and J by 1 base, with 12 bases between.

The rearrangement uses TRBV4-1 and TRBJ1-2, with unresolved D. The CDR3 totals 18 residues. Germline-derived CDR1 and CDR2 are MGHRA and YSYEKL. Trimming shortened V by 1 base and J by 2 bases, and 20 bases separated the two germline ends. This CDR3 is CASSQVVGILSENYGYTF. The CDR3, as DNA: TGCGCCAGCAGCCAAGTCGTTGGTATCCTTTCAGAAAACTATGGCTACACCTTC.

This sequence joins TRBV7-3 and TRBJ2-1, with TRBD1 matching 9 bases. The V gene's germline CDR1 is SGHTA and CDR2 FQGTGA. The CDR3 loop spans 15 amino acids. V lost 5 bases, J lost 7 bases, and 9 bases stayed unmatched. The DNA of the CDR3 is TGTGCCAGCAGCACGATCGGACAGGGGAGGAATGAGCAGTTCTTC. Residues: CASSTIGQGRNEQFF.

This chain connects TRBV5-1 to TRBJ1-2; D is uncertain. Looked up from germline, CDR1 is SGHRS and CDR2 is YFSETQ. The CDR3 length is 14 residues. V was cut by 7 bases and J by 4 bases, with 17 bases left in between. CDR3 bases: TGCGCCAGCCGACTAATTGTGACTGTCTATGGCTACACCTTC. Its translation: CASRLIVTVYGYTF.

The chain is built from TRBV11-2 and TRBJ2-7; no reliable D call. Germline values: CDR1 SGHAT, CDR2 FQNNGV. The CDR3 length is 14 residues. V was shortened by 5 bases and J by 4 bases, with 15 bases between the two germline ends. The CDR3 region has the DNA TGTGCCAGCAGCCCGGTCCATAGGCCTTACGAGCAGTACGTC. Residues: CASSPVHRPYEQYV.